This is a list of T cell receptor beta chains from one sample in a study of cytomegalovirus exposure and HLA in healthy donors. The protocol was immunoSEQ multiplex PCR, while the TCRdb copy is restricted to in-frame clones and leaves out a portion. The sample consists of about 56,000 clones, approximately 90% of them appearing once. Sequenced input: PBMCs. These TCRs come from a man aged 18 to 29 in good health and CMV-seronegative. CDR3s include the opening cysteine and the closing phenylalanine or tryptophan. D genes are given only for firm matches.

V gene: TRBV7-9; D gene: NA; CDR3 protein: CASSPEAGLGETQYF
V gene: TRBV4-3; D gene: NA; CDR3 protein: CASSRRQQETQYF
V gene: TRBV7-9; D gene: NA; CDR3 protein: CASSPAGTLSEKLFF
V gene: TRBV27; D gene: NA; CDR3 protein: CASSLSGSSYNEQFF
V gene: TRBV13; D gene: NA; CDR3 protein: CASTRYREQETQYF
V gene: TRBV5-1; D gene: TRBD1; CDR3 protein: CASSPKGQGGVWAEEYTEAFF
V gene: TRBV4-2; D gene: TRBD1; CDR3 protein: CASSQDWSTGATDTQYF
V gene: TRBV6-1; D gene: NA; CDR3 protein: CASMAREVEKLFF
V gene: TRBV6-1; D gene: NA; CDR3 protein: CASTLSLGGGRFF
V gene: TRBV4-2; D gene: TRBD2; CDR3 protein: CASSQDSGGGRSTDTQYF
V gene: TRBV5-1; D gene: TRBD1; CDR3 protein: CASSTDDRGGGYTF
V gene: TRBV27; D gene: TRBD2; CDR3 protein: CASSFETSGENEQFF
V gene: TRBV28; D gene: TRBD2; CDR3 protein: CASSLFGGRDGETQYF
V gene: TRBV14; D gene: TRBD1; CDR3 protein: CASSQLGRGFSYEQYF
V gene: TRBV18; D gene: TRBD2; CDR3 protein: CASSPGTSGPAAYF
V gene: TRBV5-4; D gene: TRBD1; CDR3 protein: CASSLLGTGSSYEQYF
V gene: TRBV11-2; D gene: NA; CDR3 protein: CASSLDSRDSTQYF
V gene: TRBV25-1; D gene: TRBD2; CDR3 protein: CASGGPASGSIGQYF
V gene: TRBV4-2; D gene: TRBD2; CDR3 protein: CASSQLAGHYEQYF
V gene: TRBV5-6; D gene: NA; CDR3 protein: CASSARERIYGYTF
V gene: TRBV5-4; D gene: TRBD2; CDR3 protein: CASSHLLSGGGGNTGELFF
V gene: TRBV29-1; D gene: TRBD2; CDR3 protein: CSVAKREQPEQYF
V gene: TRBV7-8; D gene: TRBD2; CDR3 protein: CASSLEGLKSDTQYF
V gene: TRBV28; D gene: TRBD2; CDR3 protein: CASSLITSGGYNEQFF
V gene: TRBV7-8; D gene: TRBD1; CDR3 protein: CASSLGRQGAKGQPQHF
V gene: TRBV11-3; D gene: NA; CDR3 protein: CASSSRRGNEQFF
V gene: TRBV7-2; D gene: TRBD2; CDR3 protein: CASSEGLAGVGDTQYF
V gene: TRBV7-9; D gene: NA; CDR3 protein: CASSAETYEQYF
V gene: TRBV28; D gene: TRBD2; CDR3 protein: CASSSKTGLAGVGRTDTQYF
V gene: TRBV10-1; D gene: NA; CDR3 protein: CASNGGNRNEQFF
V gene: TRBV27; D gene: NA; CDR3 protein: CASSLRPANYGYTF
V gene: TRBV7-9; D gene: NA; CDR3 protein: CASSPGVPYEQYF
V gene: TRBV11-2; D gene: TRBD2; CDR3 protein: CASSPAGGLAYEQYF
V gene: TRBV9; D gene: TRBD1; CDR3 protein: CASSVTGTRNTEAFF
V gene: TRBV4-1; D gene: TRBD1; CDR3 protein: CASSLRQGNTGELFF
V gene: TRBV4-2; D gene: TRBD2; CDR3 protein: CASSQALAGGTDTQYF
V gene: TRBV4-3; D gene: NA; CDR3 protein: CASSPSSRTGEGSEKLFF
V gene: TRBV7-2; D gene: NA; CDR3 protein: CASSFSGATRHTQYF
V gene: TRBV15; D gene: NA; CDR3 protein: CATSPRRQITYEQYF
V gene: TRBV14; D gene: NA; CDR3 protein: CASSIKTQNTEAFF
V gene: TRBV2; D gene: NA; CDR3 protein: CASREPGVYGYTF
V gene: TRBV7-2; D gene: NA; CDR3 protein: CASSLGPGESYEQYF
V gene: TRBV28; D gene: NA; CDR3 protein: CASRLTGNYGYTF
V gene: TRBV19; D gene: TRBD2; CDR3 protein: CASSGTSGGDTQYF
V gene: TRBV5-6; D gene: NA; CDR3 protein: CASSYDRAKNIQYF
V gene: TRBV7-9; D gene: NA; CDR3 protein: CASSSTRADSTYEQYF
V gene: TRBV7-8; D gene: TRBD2; CDR3 protein: CASSPPGGTSGSYEQYF
V gene: TRBV5-6; D gene: TRBD1; CDR3 protein: CASSLGQGAYNEQFF
V gene: TRBV14; D gene: NA; CDR3 protein: CASSTQTWETYYGYTF
V gene: TRBV19; D gene: TRBD1; CDR3 protein: CASKLCRGQETQYF
V gene: TRBV15; D gene: NA; CDR3 protein: CATSMDRKETQYF
V gene: TRBV13; D gene: NA; CDR3 protein: CASSLADEQYF
V gene: TRBV7-9; D gene: TRBD1; CDR3 protein: CASSPLGQGVNEQYF
V gene: TRBV28; D gene: TRBD2; CDR3 protein: CASSPGLASKDLTDTQYF
V gene: TRBV14; D gene: TRBD2; CDR3 protein: CASSQEGLAGADNEQFF